The T cell receptor beta chain under discussion was sequenced for a study of T cell responses to AZD1222 COVID-19 vaccine. CDR3 size: 14 residues. The germline V gene has CDR1 MNHEY and CDR2 SMNVEV (reference sequence). V was cut by 4 bases and J by 0 bases, with 7 bases left in between. Produced via immunoSEQ multiplex PCR; TCRdb's table is partial and in-frame only. The data contain about 93,000 clones, 80% to 90% of them singletons. The chain combines TRBV27 with TRBJ1-5; D is unclear. The sequence came from an adult who received the AZD1222 COVID-19 vaccine. The sample in question was peripheral blood, obtained 28 days after the second AZD1222 dose. The CDR3 nucleotides are TGTGCCAGCAGTTCCTGGTATAGCAATCAGCCCCAGCATTTT. It yields the protein CASSSWYSNQPQHF.